This T cell receptor (beta chain) derives from a study of CD8 T cells in Susac syndrome. Study background: Patients with Susac syndrome were therapy-naive, taking corticosteroids, with some also receiving intravenous immunoglobulin, or taking intravenous immunoglobulin alone at the time their blood was drawn.

cDNA came from about 0.5 to 1 ug RNA primed by random hexamers. TCRdb ran MiXCR on the immunoSEQ multiplex PCR reads and lists one entry per CDR3 protein. This table has 150,000 to 190,000 distinct CDR3 sequences, roughly 96% appearing once. The CDR3 is 14 residues long. J gave up 5 bases and V 9 bases, and 9 bases lay outside the gene matches. Germline V CDR1 and CDR2: SSHAT, FNYEAQ (reference sequence). TCR beta sequencing was performed on blood CD8+ and CD4+ T cells. Source material: CD4+ T cells from PBMCs. The V and J genes are TRBV7-7 and TRBJ2-2; 7 positions agree with TRBD1. This receptor was taken from a human donor with Susac syndrome. CDR3 DNA: TGTGCCAGTACCTCCGGGACAGATACCGGGGAGCTGTTTTTT. Its translation is CASTSGTDTGELFF.